This T cell receptor beta chain derives from a study of cytomegalovirus exposure and HLA in healthy donors. The CDR3 has 17 residues. The germline V gene encodes CDR1 GTSNPN and CDR2 SVGIG (reference sequence). Trimming cost V 1 base and J 0 bases, with 16 bases left between them. The table came from immunoSEQ multiplex PCR; TCRdb's copy has only in-frame clones and leaves some out. The table has over 200,000 clones, less than 90% seen once; the top ten hold roughly 6%. Source material: PBMCs. V and J are TRBV30 and TRBJ1-3; D might be TRBD1 (6 bases). This clonotype was sampled from a woman under 30 in good health and CMV-seronegative. CDR3: CAWSDGSGGRSGNTIYF. CDR3 sequence (DNA): TGTGCCTGGAGTGACGGGTCGGGGGGGCGCTCTGGAAACACCATATATTTT.